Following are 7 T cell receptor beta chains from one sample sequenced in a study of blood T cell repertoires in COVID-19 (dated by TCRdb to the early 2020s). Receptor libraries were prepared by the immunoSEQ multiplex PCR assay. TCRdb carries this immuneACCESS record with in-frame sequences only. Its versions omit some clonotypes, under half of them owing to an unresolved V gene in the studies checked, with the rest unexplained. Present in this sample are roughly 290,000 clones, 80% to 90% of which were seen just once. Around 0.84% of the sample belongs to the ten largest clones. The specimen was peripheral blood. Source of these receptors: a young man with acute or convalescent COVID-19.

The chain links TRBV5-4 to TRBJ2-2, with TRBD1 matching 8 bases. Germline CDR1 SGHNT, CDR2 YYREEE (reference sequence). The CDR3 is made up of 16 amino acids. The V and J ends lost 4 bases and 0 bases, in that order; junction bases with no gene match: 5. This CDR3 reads CASSGQGRTNTGELFF. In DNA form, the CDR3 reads TGTGCCAGCAGCGGACAGGGCCGTACGAACACCGGGGAGCTGTTTTTT.

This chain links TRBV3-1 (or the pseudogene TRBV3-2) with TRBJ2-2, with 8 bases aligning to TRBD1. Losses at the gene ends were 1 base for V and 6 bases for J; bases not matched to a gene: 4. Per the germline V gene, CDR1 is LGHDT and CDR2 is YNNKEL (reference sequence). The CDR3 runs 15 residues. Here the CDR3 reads CASSQADREAGELFF. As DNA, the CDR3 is TGTGCCAGCAGCCAAGCGGACAGGGAGGCCGGGGAGCTGTTTTTT.

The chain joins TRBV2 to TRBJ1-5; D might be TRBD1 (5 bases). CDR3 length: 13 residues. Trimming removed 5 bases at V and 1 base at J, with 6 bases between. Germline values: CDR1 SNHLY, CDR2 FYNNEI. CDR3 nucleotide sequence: TGTGCCAGCAGTACAGGAAGCAATCAGCCCCAGCATTTT. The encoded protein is CASSTGSNQPQHF.

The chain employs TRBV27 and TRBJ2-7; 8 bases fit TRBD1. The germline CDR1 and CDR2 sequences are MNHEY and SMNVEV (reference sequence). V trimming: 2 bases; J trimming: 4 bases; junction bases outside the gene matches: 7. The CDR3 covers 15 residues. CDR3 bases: TGTGCCAGCAGTTTAAACCAGGGGGCTGGATACGAGCAGTACTTC. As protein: CASSLNQGAGYEQYF.

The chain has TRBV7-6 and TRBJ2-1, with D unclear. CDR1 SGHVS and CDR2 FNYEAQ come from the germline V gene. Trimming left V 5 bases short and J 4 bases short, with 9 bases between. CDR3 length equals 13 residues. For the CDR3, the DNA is TGTGCCAGCAGCCAAGACATATACAATGAGCAGTTCTTC. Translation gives CASSQDIYNEQFF.

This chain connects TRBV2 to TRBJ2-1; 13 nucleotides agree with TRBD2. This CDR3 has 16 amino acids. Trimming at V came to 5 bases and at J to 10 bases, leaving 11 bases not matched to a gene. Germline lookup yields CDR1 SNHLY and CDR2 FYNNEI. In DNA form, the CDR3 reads TGTGCCAGCAGTCTCGTACTAGCGGGAGGGTCCGGGGAGCAGTTCTTC. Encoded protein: CASSLVLAGGSGEQFF.

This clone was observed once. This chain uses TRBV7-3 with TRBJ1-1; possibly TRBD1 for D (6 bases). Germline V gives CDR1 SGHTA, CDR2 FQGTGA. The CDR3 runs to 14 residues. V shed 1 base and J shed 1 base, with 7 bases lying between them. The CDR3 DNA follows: TGTGCCAGCAGCTTAAACAGGGAGAACACTGAAGCTTTCTTT. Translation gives CASSLNRENTEAFF.